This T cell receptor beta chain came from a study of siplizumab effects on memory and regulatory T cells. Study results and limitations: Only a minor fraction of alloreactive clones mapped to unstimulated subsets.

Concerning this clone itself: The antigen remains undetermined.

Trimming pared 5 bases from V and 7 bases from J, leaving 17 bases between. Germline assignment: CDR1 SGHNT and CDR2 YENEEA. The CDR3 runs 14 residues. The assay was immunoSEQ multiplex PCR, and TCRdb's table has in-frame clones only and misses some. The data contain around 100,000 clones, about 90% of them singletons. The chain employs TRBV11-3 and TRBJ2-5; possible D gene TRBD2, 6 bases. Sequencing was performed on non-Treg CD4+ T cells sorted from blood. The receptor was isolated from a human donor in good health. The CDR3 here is CASSTFTSSGTQYF. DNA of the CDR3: TGTGCCAGCAGCACTTTCACTAGCTCGGGGACCCAGTACTTC.